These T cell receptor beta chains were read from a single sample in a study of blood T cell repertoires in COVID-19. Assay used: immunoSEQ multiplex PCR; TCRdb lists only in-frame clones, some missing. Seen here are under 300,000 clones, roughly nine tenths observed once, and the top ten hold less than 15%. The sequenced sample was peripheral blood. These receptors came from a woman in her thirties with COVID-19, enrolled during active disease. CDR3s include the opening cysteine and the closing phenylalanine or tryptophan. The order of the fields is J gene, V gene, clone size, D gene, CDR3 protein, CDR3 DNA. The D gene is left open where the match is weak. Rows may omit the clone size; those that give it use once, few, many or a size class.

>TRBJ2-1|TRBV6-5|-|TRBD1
CASSYSVGQVNNEQFF
TGTGCCAGCAGTTACTCCGTAGGACAGGTAAACAATGAGCAGTTCTTC
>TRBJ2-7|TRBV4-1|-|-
CASSQVPASPLYEQYF
TGCGCCAGCAGCCAAGTCCCAGCTAGCCCCCTATACGAGCAGTACTTC
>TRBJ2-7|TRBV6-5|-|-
CAITRGYEQYF
TGCGCCATCACACGTGGCTACGAGCAGTACTTC
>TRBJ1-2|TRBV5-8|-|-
CASSLSGNYGYTF
TGTGCCAGCAGCTTGTCAGGGAACTATGGCTACACCTTC
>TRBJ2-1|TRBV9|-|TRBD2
CASSVGGGGIYNEQFF
TGTGCCAGCAGCGTAGGTGGCGGGGGAATCTACAATGAGCAGTTCTTC
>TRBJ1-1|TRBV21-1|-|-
CASSDQDRGGNTEAFF
TGTGCCAGCAGCGACCAGGACAGGGGAGGGAATACTGAAGCTTTCTTT
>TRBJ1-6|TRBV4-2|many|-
CASSHDQGRDNSPLHF
TGTGCCAGCAGCCACGACCAGGGTAGGGATAATTCACCCCTCCACTTT
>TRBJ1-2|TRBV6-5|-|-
CASSYTASTYGYTF
TGTGCCAGCAGTTATACAGCTTCCACTTATGGCTACACCTTC
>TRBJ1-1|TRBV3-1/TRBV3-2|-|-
CASSPPETEAFF
TGTGCCAGCAGCCCTCCAGAAACTGAAGCTTTCTTT
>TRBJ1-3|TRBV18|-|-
CASSPDYLNSGNTIYF
TGTGCCAGCTCACCCGATTACTTGAACTCTGGAAACACCATATATTTT
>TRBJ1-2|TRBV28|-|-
CASSFTDRTYGYTF
TGTGCCAGCAGTTTCACCGACAGAACATATGGCTACACCTTC
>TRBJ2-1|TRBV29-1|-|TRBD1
CSGEPGTGSARNWNEQFF
TGCAGCGGAGAACCCGGGACAGGATCAGCCCGTAATTGGAATGAGCAGTTCTTC
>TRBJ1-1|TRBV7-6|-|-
CASSLMWGGNTEAFF
TGTGCCAGCAGCTTAATGTGGGGGGGGAACACTGAAGCTTTCTTT
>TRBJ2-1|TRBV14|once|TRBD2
CASSELAVYNEQFF
TGTGCCAGCTCAGAACTAGCGGTATACAATGAGCAGTTCTTC